The entry below describes one T cell receptor (beta chain). The antigen remains unidentified. TCRdb reprocessed the 5' RACE reads with MiXCR, giving one entry per CDR3 protein. Here the sample spans hundreds of thousands of distinct CDR3 sequences, approximately 8% being singletons. The data derive from a study of T-cell memory formation after mild COVID-19. Findings and limits, study-wide: Contracting clones from day 15 to 85 had balanced CD4/CD8; later expanders favoured CD4+.

This CDR3 has 13 residues. From germline, CDR1 is SGHTA and CDR2 FQGTGA. V lost 5 bases and J lost 7, with 13 bases in between. Sequencing used PBMCs or a T cell subset sorted from them (not recorded which). This sequence originates from a man aged 18-30 years who had mild COVID-19 (a few samples of this study predate the infection). Cell type and time point are not known. The chain recombines TRBV7-3 with TRBJ2-3, with a possible D match to TRBD1 (6 bases). The CDR3 region is CASSRFTGYTQYF. In nucleotides, the CDR3 is TGTGCCAGCAGCCGTTTTACAGGGTATACGCAGTATTTT.